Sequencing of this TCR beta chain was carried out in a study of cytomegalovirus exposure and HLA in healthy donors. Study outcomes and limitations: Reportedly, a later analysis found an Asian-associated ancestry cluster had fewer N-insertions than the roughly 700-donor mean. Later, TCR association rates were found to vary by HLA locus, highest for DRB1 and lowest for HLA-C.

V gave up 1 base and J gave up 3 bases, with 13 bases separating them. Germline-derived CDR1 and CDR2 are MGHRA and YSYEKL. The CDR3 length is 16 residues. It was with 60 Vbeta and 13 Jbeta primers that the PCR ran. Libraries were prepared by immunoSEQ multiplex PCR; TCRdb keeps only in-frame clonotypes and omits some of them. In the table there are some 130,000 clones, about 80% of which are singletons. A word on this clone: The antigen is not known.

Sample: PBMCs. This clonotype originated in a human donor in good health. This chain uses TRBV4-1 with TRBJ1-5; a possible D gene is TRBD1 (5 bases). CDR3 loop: CASSQVAGQYNQPQHF. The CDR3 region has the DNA TGCGCCAGCAGCCAAGTCGCAGGGCAGTACAATCAGCCCCAGCATTTT.